The 20 T cell receptor beta chains given below trace back to one sample, sequenced in a study of OX40 agonist ivuxolimab in advanced cancers. Repertoires were generated with immunoSEQ multiplex PCR, while TCRdb's copy carries only in-frame clones and drops some. The sample carries 20,000 to 25,000 clones, approximately 70% recorded once. This sample comprised CD4+ or CD8+ T cells sorted from blood, obtained in a trial of the OX40 agonist ivuxolimab. These receptors were taken from an adult with an advanced solid tumor such as melanoma, head and neck, liver or kidney cancer.

The chain joins TRBV5-8 to TRBJ1-1; D not resolved. From germline, CDR1 is SGHTS and CDR2 YDEGEE. The CDR3 loop spans 12 amino acids. V dropped 4 bases and J dropped 3 bases, with 7 bases sitting between them. CDR3 nucleotides: TGTGCCAGCAGCCTCTTCGACACTGAAGCTTTCTTT. This sequence encodes CASSLFDTEAFF.

This chain connects TRBV6-5 to TRBJ2-7, with D possibly TRBD1 on 5 matching bases. The germline V gene has CDR1 MNHEY and CDR2 SVGAGI. V was clipped by 6 bases and J by 3 bases, with 9 bases between them. This CDR3 has 12 residues. The CDR3 nucleotides read TGTGCCAGCAGCCCGACAGACTACGAGCAGTACTTC. Protein: CASSPTDYEQYF.

CDR3 protein: CASSQFLAGGRMTDTQYF. For the CDR3, the DNA is TGTGCCAGCAGCCAGTTTCTAGCGGGGGGGCGGATGACAGATACGCAGTATTTT. The rearrangement links TRBV4-2 to TRBJ2-3, with TRBD2 matching over 12 bases. Germline values: CDR1 LGHNA, CDR2 YNFKEQ. CDR3 size: 18 residues. Losses at the gene ends were 3 bases for V and 3 bases for J; bases not matched to a gene: 10.

The V and J genes are TRBV6-5 and TRBJ2-7; 7 bases line up with TRBD2. The CDR3 covers 15 residues. V shed 5 bases, J shed 3 bases, and the junction held 10 bases outside the gene matches. Per germline, CDR1 MNHEY and CDR2 SVGAGI. CDR3 residues: CASSPSGTGGYEQYF. The CDR3 nucleotides read TGTGCCAGCAGTCCTTCCGGGACGGGGGGCTACGAGCAGTACTTC.

V and J are TRBV29-1 and TRBJ1-1; 12 bases agree with TRBD1. Germline loops: CDR1 SQVTM, CDR2 ANQGSEA. Trimming at V came to 8 bases and at J to 6 bases, leaving 7 bases not matched to a gene. The length of the CDR3 is 13 residues. The CDR3, as DNA: TGCAGCTGCGGGACAGGGGGCCTCGCTGAAGCTTTCTTT. As protein: CSCGTGGLAEAFF.

The chain combines TRBV5-5 with TRBJ2-7; D not resolved. Between the trimmed V and J ends, which lost 2 bases and 7 bases, there was a span of 10 bases. The CDR3 spans 12 residues. The germline V gene encodes CDR1 SGHKS and CDR2 YYEKEE (reference sequence). The CDR3 loop is CASSFGSQEQYF. The DNA of the CDR3 is TGTGCCAGCAGCTTCGGATCGCAGGAGCAGTACTTC.

The chain couples TRBV7-8 to TRBJ2-2; D not certain. CDR3 length: 13 residues. V lost 3 bases and J 5 bases, leaving 7 bases between the germline ends. The germline CDR1 and CDR2 sequences are SGHVS and FQNEAQ. This CDR3 is CASSLELTGELFF. CDR3 nucleotides: TGTGCCAGCAGCTTGGAGTTAACCGGGGAGCTGTTTTTT.

The chain couples TRBV9 to TRBJ2-2; 10 bases align to TRBD2. CDR1 is SGDLS and CDR2 is YYNGEE in the germline V gene. CDR3 length equals 18 residues. With 3 bases clipped from V and 2 bases from J, the junction kept 10 bases outside the gene matches. CDR3 region: CASSARGSGGVNTGELFF. CDR3 in DNA: TGTGCCAGCAGCGCCCGGGGGAGCGGGGGGGTTAACACCGGGGAGCTGTTTTTT.

V usage is TRBV7-9 and J usage is TRBJ2-1; perhaps TRBD2 as D (6 bases). The CDR3 has 14 amino acids. Germline V CDR1 and CDR2: SEHNR, FQNEAQ (reference sequence). Between the trimmed V and J ends, which lost 4 bases and 9 bases, there was a span of 16 bases. The CDR3 loop reads CASSSGLRSAEQFF. CDR3 coding DNA: TGTGCCAGCAGCTCGGGACTCAGGTCGGCTGAGCAGTTCTTC.

This sequence joins TRBV28 and TRBJ1-4; D not certain. The CDR3 has 14 residues. Per germline, CDR1 MDHEN and CDR2 SYDVKM. Trimming took 3 bases from V and 4 from J, leaving 9 bases between them. The CDR3, as DNA: TGTGCCAGCAGTTTGAGGCCCTTTAATGAAAAACTGTTTTTT. It is translated as CASSLRPFNEKLFF.

The chain couples TRBV7-9 to TRBJ2-5; 11 positions agree with TRBD1. Germline loops: CDR1 SEHNR, CDR2 FQNEAQ (reference sequence). The ends lost 5 bases at V and 5 bases at J; junction bases unmatched: 4. This CDR3 region has 14 residues. The CDR3 spells CASSGQGARETQYF. DNA for the CDR3: TGTGCCAGCAGCGGACAGGGGGCCAGGGAGACCCAGTACTTC.

This chain connects TRBV29-1 to TRBJ1-4; D possibly corresponds to TRBD1 (6 bases). V lost 6 bases and J lost 3, with 14 bases in between. CDR1 SQVTM and CDR2 ANQGSEA come from the germline V gene. The CDR3 consists of 14 residues. In DNA, the CDR3 is TGCAGCGTAACCGGGGCAGGGGCTAATGAAAAACTGTTTTTT. Protein product: CSVTGAGANEKLFF. The whole variable domain, filled in from reference TRBV29-1 and TRBJ1-4, reads SAVISQKPSRDICQRGTSLTIQCQVDSQVTMMFWYRQQPGQSLTLIATANQGSEATYESGFVIDKFPISRPNLTFSTLTVSNMSPEDSSIYLCSVTGAGANEKLFFGSGTQLSVL.

The V and J genes are TRBV11-2 and TRBJ2-7; the match to TRBD2 covers 7 bases. This CDR3 has 15 amino acids. V lost 0 bases and J lost 0; bases outside the gene matches: 2. Germline assignment: CDR1 SGHAT and CDR2 FQNNGV. The CDR3 is CASSLEAGFSYEQYF. The CDR3 DNA follows: TGTGCCAGCAGCTTAGAAGCGGGGTTCTCCTACGAGCAGTACTTC. The whole variable domain, filled in from reference TRBV11-2 and TRBJ2-7, reads EAGVAQSPRYKIIEKRQSVAFWCNPISGHATLYWYQQILGQGPKLLIQFQNNGVVDDSQLPKDRFSAERLKGVDSTLKIQPAKLEDSAVYLCASSLEAGFSYEQYFGPGTRLTVT.

The chain carries TRBV27 and TRBJ1-2; 10 bases fit TRBD1. The ends lost 1 base at V and 4 bases at J; junction bases unmatched: 9. Germline V gene data show CDR1 as MNHEY and CDR2 as SMNVEV (reference sequence). The CDR3 is 17 residues long. CDR3 amino acids: CASSLFVGGQGPYGYTF. In DNA, the CDR3 is TGTGCCAGCAGTTTATTTGTTGGGGGACAGGGGCCCTATGGCTACACCTTC.

This clone was seen a single time. V and J are TRBV6-5 and TRBJ1-6; D may be TRBD1 (6 bases). V lost 6 bases to trimming and J lost 11 bases, with 17 bases between them. From germline, CDR1 is MNHEY and CDR2 SVGAGI. The CDR3 runs 14 residues. CDR3 residues: CASRPGQKAAPLHF. The CDR3 bases are TGTGCCAGCAGACCTGGACAGAAAGCGGCACCCCTCCACTTT.

The chain has TRBV9 and TRBJ2-3, with 8 bases fitting TRBD2. The CDR3 is 16 residues long. V was pared by 3 bases and J by 2 bases, with 8 bases of the junction left unmatched. Germline values: CDR1 SGDLS, CDR2 YYNGEE. The CDR3 DNA sequence: TGTGCCAGCAGCGACCGGGGGGGCCTCCCCACAGATACGCAGTATTTT. Translating it yields CASSDRGGLPTDTQYF.

The rearrangement joins TRBV10-3 to TRBJ2-7; D remains unclear. Per the germline V gene, CDR1 is ENHRY and CDR2 is SYGVKD. V shed 6 bases and J shed 2 bases, with 11 bases lying between them. This CDR3 has 13 residues. CDR3 sequence: CAISRAEAYEQYF. CDR3 sequence (DNA): TGTGCCATCAGCCGGGCCGAGGCCTACGAGCAGTACTTC.

This sequence joins TRBV7-9 and TRBJ2-1; the D is unclear. Per the germline V gene, CDR1 is SEHNR and CDR2 is FQNEAQ (reference sequence). The CDR3 runs 16 residues. V shed 0 bases and J shed 10 bases, with 19 bases lying between them. CDR3 residues: CASSLAFGPKTLEQFF. The CDR3 DNA reads TGTGCCAGCAGCTTAGCGTTCGGGCCGAAGACCTTAGAGCAGTTCTTC.

The chain combines TRBV7-9 with TRBJ2-7; no definite D call. V lost 1 base to trimming and J lost 6 bases, with 7 bases between them. Germline CDR1 is SEHNR and CDR2 is FQNEAQ (reference sequence). CDR3 length equals 12 residues. The DNA of the CDR3 is TGTGCCAGCAGCTTAGGGCTGAGCGAGCAGTACTTC. Protein: CASSLGLSEQYF.

In its sample, this clone was seen once. The CDR3 sequence is CSVEQIYNEQFF. The CDR3 DNA is TGCAGCGTTGAACAAATCTACAATGAGCAGTTCTTC. The chain joins TRBV29-1 to TRBJ2-1; D is undetermined. V was shortened by 2 bases and J by 3 bases, with 5 bases between the two germline ends. The germline CDR1 and CDR2 sequences are SQVTM and ANQGSEA. The CDR3 is 12 residues long.